This T cell receptor (beta chain) was sequenced during a study of memory CD4+ T cells and cytomegalovirus serostatus. Turning to the study itself: Donors were healthy Belgian adults, about ten CMV seropositive and 20 to 25 seronegative.

The sort gate was single viable CD3+CD4+CD8-CD45RO+ cells for memory CD4+ T cells. The germline CDR1 and CDR2 sequences are WSHSY and SAAADI. Losses at the gene ends were 7 bases for V and 8 bases for J; bases not matched to a gene: 4. The CDR3 covers 12 residues. Clones were read by immunoSEQ multiplex PCR, and TCRdb kept only the in-frame ones, dropping some. The sample records under 50,000 clones, nearly 80% being singletons. The TCR comes from an adult in good health and CMV-seronegative. The chain joins TRBV10-2 to TRBJ1-4, with 7 bases aligning to TRBD1. The source material was memory CD4+ T cells from blood. CDR3 DNA sequence: TGCGCCAGCAACCCAGGGGGGGAAAAACTGTTTTTT. Amino acid sequence: CASNPGGEKLFF.